Listed below are T cell receptor beta chains from one sample, sequenced in a study of CXCR3-negative and CXCR3-positive naive CD8 T cells. TCRdb reworked the 5' RACE reads into one entry per CDR3 protein, no DNA. The table for this sample gives fewer than 80,000 distinct CDR3 sequences. Material for sequencing was naive CXCR3- CD8+ T cells from blood. The origin of the receptors is a human donor in good health. Some clones in this sample may be carry-over from other donors' samples. Each CDR3 is given with its conserved first and last residue. The order of the fields is clone size, J gene, V gene, CDR3 protein. Size is omitted from some rows. Given values are once, few, many or a class for expanded clones.

clone size: .
J gene: TRBJ2-3
V gene: TRBV9
CDR3 protein: CASSVRGGPEMDTQYF

clone size: .
J gene: TRBJ2-7
V gene: TRBV29-1
CDR3 protein: CSVVTGDRRFYEQYF

clone size: .
J gene: TRBJ2-5
V gene: TRBV7-2
CDR3 protein: CASSPDRAFQETQYF

clone size: medium-sized
J gene: TRBJ2-5
V gene: TRBV20-1
CDR3 protein: CSATSSGQETQYF

clone size: .
J gene: TRBJ1-1
V gene: TRBV7-2
CDR3 protein: CASSPPRDLNTEAFF

clone size: .
J gene: TRBJ1-2
V gene: TRBV29-1
CDR3 protein: CSVVIAGPLVGYTF

clone size: .
J gene: TRBJ1-2
V gene: TRBV29-1
CDR3 protein: CSVREELHYGYTF

clone size: .
J gene: TRBJ1-2
V gene: TRBV25-1
CDR3 protein: CASSVGDRGLPDGIYGYTF

clone size: .
J gene: TRBJ1-6
V gene: TRBV4-2
CDR3 protein: CASSPGQGAHSPLHF

clone size: .
J gene: TRBJ2-1
V gene: TRBV9
CDR3 protein: CASTTDGGPNNEQFF

clone size: .
J gene: TRBJ2-7
V gene: TRBV3-1
CDR3 protein: CASSLGVGERYEQYF

clone size: .
J gene: TRBJ2-7
V gene: TRBV29-1
CDR3 protein: CSVGGTGTYEQYF

clone size: .
J gene: TRBJ2-1
V gene: TRBV4-3
CDR3 protein: CASSQDFALSSYNEQFF

clone size: .
J gene: TRBJ2-7
V gene: TRBV29-1
CDR3 protein: CSVAAGQFPQYEQYF

clone size: .
J gene: TRBJ2-3
V gene: TRBV20-1
CDR3 protein: CSARGAAEKSTRADTQYF

clone size: .
J gene: TRBJ1-5
V gene: TRBV29-1
CDR3 protein: CSGVGRDFQHF

clone size: .
J gene: TRBJ2-1
V gene: TRBV7-6
CDR3 protein: CASSSILRDNEQFF

clone size: .
J gene: TRBJ2-7
V gene: TRBV9
CDR3 protein: CASSVGWGLEEQYF

clone size: .
J gene: TRBJ2-7
V gene: TRBV12-3/TRBV12-4
CDR3 protein: CASRIQPYEQYF

clone size: .
J gene: TRBJ1-1
V gene: TRBV25-1
CDR3 protein: CASSARDTGSGAFF

clone size: .
J gene: TRBJ2-1
V gene: TRBV3-1
CDR3 protein: CASSQVTAGDPNEQFF

clone size: .
J gene: TRBJ2-3
V gene: TRBV28
CDR3 protein: CASSLYAGSTDTQYF

clone size: .
J gene: TRBJ2-7
V gene: TRBV12-3/TRBV12-4
CDR3 protein: CASRSGTSGVHPYEQYF

clone size: .
J gene: TRBJ2-1
V gene: TRBV7-6
CDR3 protein: CASSPSANGGVYNEQFF

clone size: .
J gene: TRBJ2-3
V gene: TRBV9
CDR3 protein: CASSLSDSLSTDTQYF

clone size: .
J gene: TRBJ2-7
V gene: TRBV11-3
CDR3 protein: CASSRRDRASEQYF

clone size: .
J gene: TRBJ1-1
V gene: TRBV28
CDR3 protein: CASTPASAVTEAFF

clone size: .
J gene: TRBJ2-2
V gene: TRBV7-8
CDR3 protein: CASSHTGWGDNTGELFF

clone size: .
J gene: TRBJ2-1
V gene: TRBV28
CDR3 protein: CASRTGWLDNEQFF

clone size: .
J gene: TRBJ1-4
V gene: TRBV7-6
CDR3 protein: CASSPQGATNEKLFF

clone size: .
J gene: TRBJ2-2
V gene: TRBV28
CDR3 protein: CASNGWDTGELFF

clone size: .
J gene: TRBJ1-3
V gene: TRBV3-1
CDR3 protein: CASSQVLEGAGNTIYF

clone size: .
J gene: TRBJ2-4
V gene: TRBV12-3/TRBV12-4
CDR3 protein: CASSNEGLEPKNIQYF

clone size: .
J gene: TRBJ2-1
V gene: TRBV12-3/TRBV12-4
CDR3 protein: CASTEAGWGEQFF

clone size: .
J gene: TRBJ2-3
V gene: TRBV7-2
CDR3 protein: CASSPTVGGPGTDTQYF

clone size: .
J gene: TRBJ2-3
V gene: TRBV10-3
CDR3 protein: CAIRGDLTDTQYF